The 26 T cell receptor beta chains given below trace back to one sample, sequenced in a study of Ad26.COV2.S vaccination and SARS-CoV-2 variants. Treatment meaning: about 20 received Ad26.COV2.S at low or high dose, single or two shots; 5 received placebo; per-sample allocation not given. Sample collection was performed on day 63 after the first vaccine or placebo injection. TCRdb's copy holds only in-frame clones and misses some; the assay was immunoSEQ multiplex PCR. The repertoire holds roughly 420,000 clones, with 75% to 90% as singletons. This material consisted of peripheral blood, taken in a trial of Ad26.COV2.S vaccine versus placebo. Every receptor here comes from a person aged 18-60 years who received the Ad26.COV2.S COVID-19 vaccine or a placebo.

The rearrangement joins TRBV21-1 to TRBJ2-1; the table's D gene call, TRBD1, was not cross checked with the DNA. TRBV21-1 is a known pseudogene. The CDR3 is 15 amino acids. DNA of the CDR3: TGTGCCAGCAGCCAAAGCCACAGGGTCCACAATGAGCAGTTCTTC. It encodes CASSQSHRVHNEQFF.

The rearrangement links TRBV5-1 to TRBJ2-5; D call uncertain. CDR1 and CDR2 from the germline V gene are SGHRS and YFSETQ. V lost 0 bases and J lost 1, with 10 bases in between. The CDR3 covers 15 residues. This CDR3 is CASSLGYESQETQYF. The CDR3 region has the DNA TGCGCCAGCAGCTTGGGGTATGAGTCCCAAGAGACCCAGTACTTC.

V usage is TRBV5-1 and J usage is TRBJ2-5; no firm D call. CDR3 length: 13 amino acids. Germline CDR1 SGHRS, CDR2 YFSETQ. The V end was cut by 0 bases, the J end by 5 bases, with 8 bases between. The CDR3 nucleotides are TGCGCCAGCAGCTTGGGACTGGGGGAGACCCAGTACTTC. Translation: CASSLGLGETQYF. The entire variable domain, with the rest obtained from reference TRBV5-1 and TRBJ2-5, is as follows: KAGVTQTPRYLIKTRGQQVTLSCSPISGHRSVSWYQQTPGQGLQFLFEYFSETQRNKGNFPGRFSGRQFSNSRSEMNVSTLELGDSALYLCASSLGLGETQYFGPGTRLLVL.

The chain carries TRBV28 and TRBJ1-2; TRBD1 agrees at 9 bases. CDR1 is MDHEN and CDR2 is SYDVKM in the germline V gene. The CDR3 loop spans 15 amino acids. With V trimmed by 7 bases and J by 4 bases, 10 bases remained unmatched. The DNA for the CDR3 is TGTGCCAGCACCCGGACAGGGGTTGTGGGCTATGGCTACACCTTC. This translates into CASTRTGVVGYGYTF.

The genes are TRBV4-2 and TRBJ1-5; D is unclear. The germline CDR1 and CDR2 sequences are LGHNA and YNFKEQ. The CDR3 extends over 16 amino acids. V lost 6 bases and J 1 base, leaving 16 bases between the germline ends. CDR3 coding DNA: TGTGCCAGCAGACCGGTAGGAGATCACAGCAATCAGCCCCAGCATTTT. This encodes CASRPVGDHSNQPQHF.

This chain uses TRBV7-9 with TRBJ2-5; no reliable D call. Germline V lookup: CDR1 SEHNR, CDR2 FQNEAQ (reference sequence). The CDR3 contains 12 residues. Trimming took 5 bases from V and 6 from J, leaving 10 bases between them. CDR3 residues: CASSHDFQTQYF. DNA for the CDR3: TGTGCCAGCAGCCACGACTTTCAGACCCAGTACTTC.

This clone has more than one count but fewer than ten. This chain uses TRBV6-2 or TRBV6-3 with TRBJ1-1; tentatively, D is TRBD1 (6 bases). Germline CDR1 reads MNHEY; CDR2 reads SVGEGT. There are 17 residues in the CDR3. Trimming stripped 2 bases from V and 1 base from J, with 17 bases between. The CDR3 DNA reads as TGTGCCAGCAGTTACGGGGGTACAGGGAGTCCGAACACTGAAGCTTTCTTT. This encodes CASSYGGTGSPNTEAFF.

The chain is built from TRBV15 and TRBJ2-5; D perhaps matches TRBD1 (7 bases). Germline CDR1 and CDR2: LNHNV and YYDKDF (reference sequence). The V and J ends lost 1 base and 1 base respectively, with 16 bases between them. The CDR3 is 17 amino acids. The CDR3 DNA follows: TGTGCCACCAGCAGAGGAGGAGGGACAGCGATCCAAGAGACCCAGTACTTC. It codes for CATSRGGGTAIQETQYF.

The genes are TRBV3-1 (or the pseudogene TRBV3-2) and TRBJ1-5; no clear D gene. This CDR3 spans 13 amino acids. Germline V gene lookup returns CDR1 LGHDT and CDR2 YNNKEL (reference sequence). The germline V and J ends were trimmed by 4 bases and 4 bases, with 8 bases remaining between them. CDR3 loop: CASSPNINQPQHF. CDR3 in DNA: TGTGCCAGCAGCCCGAATATTAATCAGCCCCAGCATTTT.

Only one count was recorded for this clone. V usage is TRBV7-2 and J usage is TRBJ1-2; TRBD1 matches 10 bases. This CDR3 is 14 amino acids long. V lost 5 bases to trimming and J lost 7 bases; unmatched junction nucleotides: 7. Germline values: CDR1 SGHTA, CDR2 FQGNSA. CDR3 bases: TGTGCCAGCAGCCAAGGGACAGGGGCTGGTGGCTACACCTTC. Translating it yields CASSQGTGAGGYTF.

This chain uses TRBV27 with TRBJ2-1; 7 nucleotides align to TRBD2. After removal of 5 bases from V and 3 bases from J, the junction contained 4 bases not matched to a gene. The CDR3 is 14 amino acids. Germline V gene sequence: CDR1 MNHEY, CDR2 SMNVEV (reference sequence). This CDR3 is CASSSGASYNEQFF. CDR3 sequence (DNA): TGTGCCAGCAGTAGCGGGGCGAGCTACAATGAGCAGTTCTTC.

The chain is built from TRBV6-6 and TRBJ2-7, with D perhaps TRBD1 or TRBD2 (6 bases each). This CDR3 comprises 15 residues. Germline V gene data show CDR1 as MNHNY and CDR2 as SVGAGI (reference sequence). Trimming left V 0 bases short and J 6 bases short, with 15 bases between. The DNA for the CDR3 is TGTGCCAGCAGTTACTCCCCGGGGGCCGCCTCCGAGCAGTACTTC. Translation gives CASSYSPGAASEQYF.

Written as DNA, the CDR3 is TGTGCCAGTACTGCCCCGGGACAGCTCTCTAACTATGGCTACACCTTC. This sequence encodes CASTAPGQLSNYGYTF. The rearrangement uses TRBV19 and TRBJ1-2, with 7 bases identical to TRBD1. V shed 7 bases and J 0 bases; nucleotides not matched to a gene: 11. Germline CDR1 and CDR2: LNHDA and SQIVND (reference sequence). The CDR3 length is 16 residues.

V is TRBV5-1 and J is TRBJ1-6; 10 nucleotides align to TRBD1. The CDR3 is 14 amino acids. Unmatched junction bases numbered 3, after V lost 4 bases and J lost 8 bases. Germline V CDR1 and CDR2: SGHRS, YFSETQ. CDR3 DNA: TGCGCCAGCAGCGCGGGACAGGGGTATTCACCCCTCCACTTT. This encodes CASSAGQGYSPLHF. Supplemented by reference TRBV5-1 and TRBJ1-6, the full variable domain reads KAGVTQTPRYLIKTRGQQVTLSCSPISGHRSVSWYQQTPGQGLQFLFEYFSETQRNKGNFPGRFSGRQFSNSRSEMNVSTLELGDSALYLCASSAGQGYSPLHFGNGTRLTVT.

The genes are TRBV2 and TRBJ1-5; 8 positions agree with TRBD1. V lost 3 bases and J lost 1; bases outside the gene matches: 8. The CDR3 length is 17 residues. Germline lookup yields CDR1 SNHLY and CDR2 FYNNEI. The CDR3, as DNA: TGTGCCAGCAGTGATAGGTCAGGGGGCTGGAGCAATCAGCCCCAGCATTTT. It translates to CASSDRSGGWSNQPQHF.

V usage is TRBV28 and J usage is TRBJ2-7; D not certain. The CDR3 consists of 11 residues. Germline CDR1 and CDR2: MDHEN and SYDVKM. Between the trimmed V and J ends, which lost 4 bases and 0 bases, there was a span of 1 base. CDR3 region: CASSYSYEQYF. The DNA for the CDR3 is TGTGCCAGCAGTTACTCCTACGAGCAGTACTTC. Looking up the rest from reference TRBV28 and TRBJ2-7 gives the full variable domain: DVKVTQSSRYLVKRTGEKVFLECVQDMDHENMFWYRQDPGLGLRLIYFSYDVKMKEKGDIPEGYSVSREKKERFSLILESASTNQTSMYLCASSYSYEQYFGPGTRLTVT.

The chain joins TRBV21-1 to TRBJ2-7; TRBD1, the D gene given by the table, was not confirmed from the DNA. TRBV21-1 is tagged as a pseudogene. The CDR3 is 13 residues long. The CDR3 bases are TGTGCCAGCGAGACAGGGACCCGTTACGAGCAGTACGTC. Translation gives CASETGTRYEQYV.

This clone was detected once. The chain links TRBV28 to TRBJ1-3; D possibly corresponds to TRBD1 (5 bases). Germline loops: CDR1 MDHEN, CDR2 SYDVKM. The V gene lost 7 bases and the J gene lost 2 bases, with 12 bases spanning the gap. The CDR3 runs 14 residues. In DNA, the CDR3 is TGTGCCAGCAATCAACAGGAGCCTGGAAACACCATATATTTT. This translates into CASNQQEPGNTIYF.

In DNA form, the CDR3 reads TGTGCCAGCAGCTTCGGGTGGCGGTCTGGGGATGAGCAGTTCTTC. Translating gives CASSFGWRSGDEQFF. The V and J genes are TRBV5-4 and TRBJ2-1; D unclear. V was cut by 2 bases and J by 8 bases, with 17 bases left in between. There are 15 residues in the CDR3. Germline lookup yields CDR1 SGHNT and CDR2 YYREEE (reference sequence).

This clone was seen a handful of times. The chain employs TRBV18 and TRBJ2-1, with D perhaps matching TRBD2 (5 bases). This CDR3 region has 15 residues. From germline, CDR1 is KGHSH and CDR2 LQKENI. The germline V and J ends were trimmed by 7 bases and 6 bases, with 19 bases remaining between them. The CDR3 DNA is TGTGCCAGCTTCAGCCGGGCCAGCGGAAGCAATGAGCAGTTCTTC. Its protein product is CASFSRASGSNEQFF.

This chain uses TRBV6-5 with TRBJ2-3, with D possibly matching TRBD2 (5 bases). Trimming pared 2 bases from V and 7 bases from J, leaving 16 bases between. Germline values: CDR1 MNHEY, CDR2 SVGAGI. This CDR3 contains 15 residues. In nucleotides, the CDR3 is TGTGCCAGCAGTTACGGGTTCGGGATTCAAAATACGCAGTATTTT. Protein: CASSYGFGIQNTQYF.

The V and J genes are TRBV28 and TRBJ2-7, with D tentatively TRBD2 (7 bases). The CDR3 extends over 14 amino acids. Germline V gives CDR1 MDHEN, CDR2 SYDVKM. V lost 3 bases and J 3 bases, leaving 12 bases between the germline ends. The CDR3 loop reads CASSLGGPVYEQYF. Written as DNA, the CDR3 is TGTGCCAGCAGTTTGGGGGGGCCAGTCTACGAGCAGTACTTC.

The V call is TRBV9, the J call TRBJ2-5, with D tentatively TRBD1 (6 bases). The V and J ends lost 0 bases and 5 bases respectively, with 14 bases between them. Germline loops: CDR1 SGDLS, CDR2 YYNGEE. The CDR3 consists of 15 residues. CDR3 sequence (DNA): TGTGCCAGCAGCGTAGACCCTCGTAGGGGGGAGACCCAGTACTTC. Translated: CASSVDPRRGETQYF.

Concerning this clone: The same CDR3 also results from other DNA sequences found in this sample. This chain links TRBV10-3 with TRBJ1-2, with D unresolved. CDR1 is ENHRY and CDR2 is SYGVKD in the germline V gene. Trimming removed 0 bases at V and 4 bases at J, with 3 bases between. The CDR3 has 12 residues. CDR3 nucleotides: TGTGCCATCAGTGAGTCCTCCTATGGCTACACCTTC. Translating it yields CAISESSYGYTF.

The gene calls are TRBV6-1 and TRBJ2-3; D is undetermined. The CDR3 contains 13 residues. CDR1 is MNHNS, CDR2 SASEGT, per germline. Trimming took 0 bases from V and 2 from J, leaving 3 bases between them. The CDR3 protein is CASSEAFTDTQYF. The CDR3 DNA reads TGTGCCAGCAGTGAAGCCTTCACAGATACGCAGTATTTT.

The chain recombines TRBV3-1 (or the pseudogene TRBV3-2) with TRBJ1-4, with 9 bases matching TRBD1. J lost 8 bases, V lost 1 base, and 11 bases had no gene match. This CDR3 contains 17 residues. Germline values: CDR1 LGHDT, CDR2 YNNKEL (reference sequence). The CDR3 reads CASSQVGGRDRVEKLFF. The CDR3 nucleotides read TGTGCCAGCAGCCAAGTCGGGGGCCGGGACAGGGTGGAAAAACTGTTTTTT.